This T cell receptor beta chain was sequenced during a study of breast tumors, draining lymph nodes, adjacent tissues (dated by TCRdb to between 2015 and 2016). Regarding the complete study: TCR beta repertoires were compared across tumor, adjacent nontumor tissue and axillary lymph nodes obtained from breast cancer patients. In human breast cancer, the study set out to assess how tumor, surrounding tissue and draining lymph node repertoires relate to one another and whether T cells might be exchanged between them. The paper as a whole reports these results and caveats: Rather than being directly demonstrated, the conclusion that tumor T cells originate in lymph nodes was presented as consistent with a hypothesis. T-cell repertoire diversity in tumors was found to be lower than in lymph nodes but higher than in nontumor tissue, and preferential V and J gene usage was observed. Tumor and nontumor tissue repertoires were significantly more similar in luminal-like than in basal-like breast cancer. The data were considered consistent with most tumor T cells being derived from the lymph node and subsequently expanding within tumor tissue.

TCRdb names Illumina HiSeq 2000 as the instrument used. Multiplex PCR amplification was used to generate the TCR beta chain libraries. The amplified TCR beta chain products were analyzed by high-throughput sequencing. TCRdb passed the public sequencing reads through fastp at Q25 and MiXCR, retaining productive beta sequences. Entries are consolidated by CDR3 protein sequence, retaining the most common genes and DNA. The sample table shows 100,000 to 150,000 distinct CDR3 sequences, and about 22% are seen once. The biggest ten clones account for around 2.6% of the sample. The table lists this clonotype with many counts. Its antigen is currently not known. The input lacks base qualities; no much larger clone sits a single base away. Lymph node samples came from the axillary draining lymph nodes of breast cancer patients. Sequences LNHDA (CDR1) and SQIVND (CDR2) are obtained from the germline V gene (reference sequence). From cysteine to phenylalanine, the CDR3 is 14 amino acids long. The retained sequence is limited to the CDR3, 42 bases, with the frame set at the first base. Trimming removed 4 bases from V and 11 bases from J; the gene matches leave 10 bases unexplained.

The sequence was obtained from a female donor with breast cancer. Some clones in this sample may be carry-over from other donors' samples. The sequenced sample was axillary lymph node tissue. Recombination joined TRBV19 with TRBJ2-1, with 8 central nucleotides matching TRBD2. The sequenced DNA is TGTGCCAGTAGTAGTCTAGCGGGCGGGCCGAAGCAGTTCTTC. This yields the protein CASSSLAGGPKQFF.